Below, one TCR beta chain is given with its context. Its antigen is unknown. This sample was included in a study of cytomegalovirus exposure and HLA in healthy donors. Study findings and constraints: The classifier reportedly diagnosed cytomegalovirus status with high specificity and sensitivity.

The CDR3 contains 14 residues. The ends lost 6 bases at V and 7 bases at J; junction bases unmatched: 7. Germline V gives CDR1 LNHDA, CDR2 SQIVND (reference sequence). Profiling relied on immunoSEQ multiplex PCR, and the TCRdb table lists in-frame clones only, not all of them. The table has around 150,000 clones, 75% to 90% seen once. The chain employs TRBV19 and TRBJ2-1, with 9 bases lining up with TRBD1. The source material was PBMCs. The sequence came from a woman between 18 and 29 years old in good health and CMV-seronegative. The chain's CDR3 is CASRRQGGFNEQFF. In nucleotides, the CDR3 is TGTGCCAGTAGGAGACAGGGGGGCTTTAATGAGCAGTTCTTC.